The next 10 T cell receptor beta chains were all read from a single sample in a study of graft-versus-host responses after intestinal transplantation. Repertoires were generated with immunoSEQ multiplex PCR, while TCRdb's copy carries only in-frame clones and drops some. The data contain roughly 80,000 clones, around 87% of them singletons. These receptors have no known antigen. Sample: unstimulated CD8+ T cells sorted from spleen or lymph node cells, taken before transplant. The origin of the receptors is a human donor who was the organ donor for an intestinal transplant.

The rearrangement uses TRBV5-1 and TRBJ2-7; 10 bases fit TRBD1. The germline CDR1 and CDR2 sequences are SGHRS and YFSETQ. The CDR3 runs 15 residues. Germline trimming cut 0 bases from V and 5 bases from J; bases unmatched to any gene: 5. The CDR3: CASSLAGQGVDEQYF. Here the CDR3 DNA reads TGCGCCAGCAGCTTGGCAGGACAGGGGGTGGACGAGCAGTACTTC.

The chain links TRBV2 to TRBJ2-7; D not certain. The V gene lost 5 bases and the J gene lost 6 bases, with 8 bases spanning the gap. Germline V gene data show CDR1 as SNHLY and CDR2 as FYNNEI. This CDR3 contains 11 residues. The CDR3 sequence: CASSTNPEQYF. The CDR3 nucleotides are TGTGCCAGCAGTACTAATCCCGAGCAGTACTTC. Complete variable domain (other parts from reference TRBV2 and TRBJ2-7): EPEVTQTPSHQVTQMGQEVILRCVPISNHLYFYWYRQILGQKVEFLVSFYNNEISEKSEIFDDQFSVERPDGSNFTLKIRSTKLEDSAMYFCASSTNPEQYFGPGTRLTVT.

V and J are TRBV30 and TRBJ2-5; 7 bases line up with TRBD1. The CDR3 contains 13 residues. Germline CDR1 reads GTSNPN; CDR2 reads SVGIG (reference sequence). V shed 5 bases and J 5 bases; nucleotides not matched to a gene: 8. CDR3 bases: TGTGCCTGGGCGACAGGGCCGTCGGAGACCCAGTACTTC. Protein sequence: CAWATGPSETQYF.

V is TRBV2 and J is TRBJ2-3, with a weak D call TRBD1 (6 bases). CDR3 length equals 13 residues. Deletions cut 6 bases from V and 6 bases from J, with 13 bases between. Germline V gene data show CDR1 as SNHLY and CDR2 as FYNNEI. CDR3 sequence (DNA): TGTGCCAGCAGGGACAGACCGTTTGATACGCAGTATTTT. It codes for CASRDRPFDTQYF.

The chain carries TRBV15 and TRBJ1-5, with TRBD1 identical over 11 bases. The germline V gene has CDR1 LNHNV and CDR2 YYDKDF (reference sequence). The CDR3 extends over 17 amino acids. V was clipped by 1 base and J by 7 bases; unmatched bases: 9. CDR3 nucleotides: TGTGCCACCAGCAGAGGATGGGACAGGGGGTTAGGGCAGCCCCAGCATTTT. Amino acids: CATSRGWDRGLGQPQHF.

V and J are TRBV5-1 and TRBJ2-7, with 13 bases lining up with TRBD2. Germline-derived CDR1 and CDR2 are SGHRS and YFSETQ. The ends lost 4 bases at V and 0 bases at J; junction bases unmatched: 4. There are 16 residues in the CDR3. Here the CDR3 reads CASSRGTSGASYEQYF. For the CDR3, the DNA is TGCGCCAGCAGCCGAGGGACTAGCGGGGCCTCCTACGAGCAGTACTTC.

Details on this clone: A read error may account for a junction end that differs from germline. The V and J genes are TRBV15 and TRBJ2-1; D possibly corresponds to TRBD2 (5 bases). Germline CDR1 LNHNV, CDR2 YYDKDF (reference sequence). The CDR3 sequence is 15 residues long. The CDR3 loop is CAISRGVGVHNEQFF. The CDR3 DNA sequence: TGTGCCATCAGCCGTGGGGTCGGGGTACATAATGAGCAGTTCTTC.

The V gene is TRBV27, the J gene TRBJ2-7; possibly TRBD1 for D (5 bases). Per germline, CDR1 MNHEY and CDR2 SMNVEV (reference sequence). CDR3 length: 13 residues. V was trimmed by 8 bases and J by 3 bases, leaving 14 bases between them. The CDR3 DNA sequence: TGTGCCAGCGGGGCCCGCGAGGTCTACGAGCAGTACTTC. Translating it yields CASGAREVYEQYF.

The CDR3 loop reads CASSGYEQYF. The CDR3, as DNA: TGTGCCAGCAGTGGGTACGAGCAGTACTTC. V usage is TRBV2 and J usage is TRBJ2-7; D uncertain. The V and J ends lost 4 bases and 4 bases respectively, with 2 bases between them. Germline V gene sequence: CDR1 SNHLY, CDR2 FYNNEI. The CDR3 loop spans 10 amino acids.

The chain employs TRBV18 and TRBJ2-7; D gene ambiguous. Trimming cost V 3 bases and J 2 bases, with 11 bases left between them. Germline V gene data show CDR1 as KGHSH and CDR2 as LQKENI. CDR3 size: 14 residues. Here the CDR3 DNA reads TGTGCCAGCTCACCCAACCGGTTGGCCTACGAGCAGTACTTC. The encoded protein is CASSPNRLAYEQYF.